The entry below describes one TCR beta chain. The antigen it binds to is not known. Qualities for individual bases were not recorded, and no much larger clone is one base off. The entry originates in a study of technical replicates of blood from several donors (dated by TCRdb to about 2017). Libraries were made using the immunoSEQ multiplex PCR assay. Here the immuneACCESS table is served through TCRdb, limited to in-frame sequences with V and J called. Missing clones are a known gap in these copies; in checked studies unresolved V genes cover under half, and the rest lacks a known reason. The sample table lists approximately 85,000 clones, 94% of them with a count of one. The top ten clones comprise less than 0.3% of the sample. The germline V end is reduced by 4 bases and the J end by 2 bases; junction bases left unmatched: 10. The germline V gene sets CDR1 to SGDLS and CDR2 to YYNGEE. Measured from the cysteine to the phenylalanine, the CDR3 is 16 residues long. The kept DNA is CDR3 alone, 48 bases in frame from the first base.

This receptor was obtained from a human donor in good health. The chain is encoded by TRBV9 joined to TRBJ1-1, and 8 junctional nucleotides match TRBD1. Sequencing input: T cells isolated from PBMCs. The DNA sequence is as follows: TGTGCCAGCAGCACAAGGACAGGGTCAGGAAACACTGAAGCTTTCTTT. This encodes CASSTRTGSGNTEAFF.